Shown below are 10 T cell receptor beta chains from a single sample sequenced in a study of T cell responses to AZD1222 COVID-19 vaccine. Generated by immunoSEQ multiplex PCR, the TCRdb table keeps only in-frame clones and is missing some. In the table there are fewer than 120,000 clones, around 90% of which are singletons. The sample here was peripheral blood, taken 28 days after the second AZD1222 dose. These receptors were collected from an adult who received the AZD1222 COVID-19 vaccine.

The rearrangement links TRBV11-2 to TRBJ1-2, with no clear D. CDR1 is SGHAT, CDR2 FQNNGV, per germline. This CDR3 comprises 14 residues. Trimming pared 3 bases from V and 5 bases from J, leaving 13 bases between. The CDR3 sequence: CASSFTADLYGYTF. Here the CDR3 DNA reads TGTGCCAGCAGCTTTACGGCGGACCTATATGGCTACACCTTC.

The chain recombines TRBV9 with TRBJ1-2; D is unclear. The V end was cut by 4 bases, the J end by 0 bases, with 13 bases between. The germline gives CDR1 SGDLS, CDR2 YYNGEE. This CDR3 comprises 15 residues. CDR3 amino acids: CASSPGGTTNYGYTF. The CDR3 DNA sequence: TGTGCCAGCAGCCCAGGCGGCACCACTAACTATGGCTACACCTTC.

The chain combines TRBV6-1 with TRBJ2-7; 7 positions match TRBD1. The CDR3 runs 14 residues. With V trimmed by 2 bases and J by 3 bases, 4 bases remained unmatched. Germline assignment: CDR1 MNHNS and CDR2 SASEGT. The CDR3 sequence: CASSEWDSLYEQYF. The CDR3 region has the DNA TGTGCCAGCAGTGAATGGGACAGCCTCTACGAGCAGTACTTC.

CDR3 loop: CASSILEQGADGYTF. Here the CDR3 DNA reads TGTGCCAGTAGTATACTAGAACAGGGGGCTGATGGCTACACCTTC. The chain employs TRBV19 and TRBJ1-2; 9 nucleotides align to TRBD1. CDR3 length equals 15 residues. The germline V gene has CDR1 LNHDA and CDR2 SQIVND (reference sequence). Trimming took 2 bases from V and 6 from J; bases not matched to a gene: 7.

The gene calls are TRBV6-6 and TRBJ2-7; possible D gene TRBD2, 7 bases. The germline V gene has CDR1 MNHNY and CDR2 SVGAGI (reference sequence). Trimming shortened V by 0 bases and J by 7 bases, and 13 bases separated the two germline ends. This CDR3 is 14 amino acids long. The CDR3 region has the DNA TGTGCCAGCAGTTACTCGTCGGGGGGCGGTGAGCAGTACTTC. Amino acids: CASSYSSGGGEQYF.

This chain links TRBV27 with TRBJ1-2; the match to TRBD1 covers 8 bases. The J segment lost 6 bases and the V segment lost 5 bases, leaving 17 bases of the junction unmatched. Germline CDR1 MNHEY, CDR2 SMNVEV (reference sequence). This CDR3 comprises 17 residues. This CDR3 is CASSSSWAGGVQDGYTF. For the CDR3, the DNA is TGTGCCAGCAGTAGTTCTTGGGCAGGGGGCGTTCAGGATGGCTACACCTTC.

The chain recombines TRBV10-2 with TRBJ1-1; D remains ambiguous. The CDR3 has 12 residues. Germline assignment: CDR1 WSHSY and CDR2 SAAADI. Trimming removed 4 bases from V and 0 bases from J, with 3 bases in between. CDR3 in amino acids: CASSGMNTEAFF. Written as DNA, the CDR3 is TGCGCCAGCAGTGGCATGAACACTGAAGCTTTCTTT.

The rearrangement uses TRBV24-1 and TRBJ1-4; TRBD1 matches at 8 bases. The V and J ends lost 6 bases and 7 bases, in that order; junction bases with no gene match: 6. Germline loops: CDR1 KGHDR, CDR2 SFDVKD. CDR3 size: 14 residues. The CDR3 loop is CATSKGQEGEKLFF. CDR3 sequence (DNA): TGTGCCACCAGTAAGGGACAGGAAGGTGAAAAACTGTTTTTT.

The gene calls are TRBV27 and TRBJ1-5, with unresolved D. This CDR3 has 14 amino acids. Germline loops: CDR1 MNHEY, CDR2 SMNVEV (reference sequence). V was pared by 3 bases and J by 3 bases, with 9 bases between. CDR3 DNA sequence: TGTGCCAGCAGTTTGGGCGCATACAATCAGCCCCAGCATTTT. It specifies CASSLGAYNQPQHF.

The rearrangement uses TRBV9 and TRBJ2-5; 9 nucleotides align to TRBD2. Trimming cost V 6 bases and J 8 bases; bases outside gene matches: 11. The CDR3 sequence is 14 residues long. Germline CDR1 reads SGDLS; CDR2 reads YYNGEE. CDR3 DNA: TGTGCCAGCAATCCCGCGGGGGGGAGTTTCACCCAGTACTTC. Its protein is CASNPAGGSFTQYF.